This record covers a single T cell receptor (beta chain). This entry comes from a study of blood T cell repertoires in COVID-19. About the research overall: Sites in the United States, Italy and Spain provided acute and convalescent COVID-19 samples. T cells, B-cell-depleted T cells, or PBMCs supplied cDNA or gDNA.

Original analysis: Amplifying reference gene primers gave estimates of nucleated cell counts. The method was immunoSEQ multiplex PCR; TCRdb's version includes in-frame clones alone and lacks a portion of them. The V and J calls and clone size were taken over from that table, and D and trimming were inferred from the DNA. The sample shows about 180,000 clones, around 80% of them seen only once. The V gene end was trimmed by 2 bases and the J gene end by 7 bases; junction bases not matched to a gene: 8. The CDR3 is made up of 17 amino acids. Germline V gene data show CDR1 as MGHDK and CDR2 as SYGVNS. The receptor was derived from a woman between 70 and 85 years old with acute or convalescent COVID-19. This chain links TRBV25-1 with TRBJ1-6; TRBD1 matches 10 bases. The sample consisted of peripheral blood. CDR3 sequence: CASSEGKRDRGNSPLHF. For the CDR3, the DNA is TGTGCCAGCAGTGAAGGGAAACGGGACAGGGGAAATTCACCCCTCCACTTT.